The sequence of this T cell receptor (beta chain) was determined in a study of post-analysis software for immune sequencing data (dated by TCRdb to the mid-2010s). The study in broad terms: Recorded disease courses included relapsing-remitting, secondary progressive and progressive-relapsing multiple sclerosis, with some patients lacking subtype annotation. The multiple sclerosis patient repertoires were compared with more than 10 previously published healthy control repertoires from donors aged about 6 to 26 years. A subset of samples was prepared in parallel using single-end sample barcoding, then pooled and co-amplified after Illumina adapter ligation.

What the study reported, not specific to this receptor: Patients showed significantly higher frequencies than controls for about five TRBV segments, among them TRBV5-6, TRBV5-1 and TRBV20-1. When samples were clustered directly using the F measure, samples prepared in the same batch co-clustered strongly, which prompted a batch-effect correction. Normalized Chao1 diversity was significantly lower in multiple sclerosis patients than controls, suggesting substantial peripheral T-cell clonal expansion. The multiple sclerosis patient group was slightly younger than the control group.

This clonotype was counted ten times or more. The clone's antigen remains unknown. No base quality information exists; no much larger clone differs at one position. The library was made by PCR. The sequencer was an Illumina HiSeq 2500. To reduce PCR and sequencing biases, unique molecular identifiers were incorporated into the TCR beta cDNA libraries. Every 1 to 10 million input T cells yielded approximately 500,000 cDNA molecules, meaning each molecule approximated one T cell. The patient libraries were prepared and sequenced using the same protocol as the earlier healthy control dataset. Samples belonging to the same batch were prepared together, multiplexed and sequenced on a shared HiSeq lane. The authors processed their data as follows. MIGEC was used to process the raw barcoded reads, and molecular identifier groups with only a single read were discarded before consensus assembly and CDR3 extraction. Clonotype tables were post-analysed with VDJtools, and diversity was normalized by down-sampling all datasets to the smallest sample size. To correct batch-related cross-sample contamination, repertoire overlap clustering matched CDR3 amino acid sequences but not nucleotide sequences. TCRdb cleaned the public reads at Q25 with fastp, built clones with MiXCR and kept in-frame beta chains. Rows are combined by CDR3 protein, so each entry shows the most common genes and DNA. The V and J calls reflect TCRdb's pipeline rather than the authors' work. The sample has roughly 800,000 distinct CDR3 sequences on record, about 32% of them singletons. The biggest ten clones account for 0.55% to 0.65% of the sample.

From the cysteine up to the phenylalanine, the CDR3 has a length of 15 residues. Only the CDR3 DNA is retained, 45 bases long and in frame from the first base. V is reduced by 0 bases and J by 0 bases, leaving a spacing of 7 bases between them. Reading the germline V gene gives CDR1 SGHAT and CDR2 FQNNGV. To demonstrate the VDJtools post-analysis software, the study profiled TCR beta repertoires from the peripheral blood of approximately twelve young patients with multiple sclerosis. The multiple sclerosis patients were children and adolescents ranging in age from 6 to 15 years. Sequenced material: blood. The rearrangement combines TRBV11-2 with TRBJ2-3, with no confident D gene call. The TCR originated in a girl aged 5 to 17 with multiple sclerosis. CDR3 loop: CASSLDLRSTDTQYF. The nucleotides read TGTGCCAGCAGCTTAGATTTGCGGAGCACAGATACGCAGTATTTT.